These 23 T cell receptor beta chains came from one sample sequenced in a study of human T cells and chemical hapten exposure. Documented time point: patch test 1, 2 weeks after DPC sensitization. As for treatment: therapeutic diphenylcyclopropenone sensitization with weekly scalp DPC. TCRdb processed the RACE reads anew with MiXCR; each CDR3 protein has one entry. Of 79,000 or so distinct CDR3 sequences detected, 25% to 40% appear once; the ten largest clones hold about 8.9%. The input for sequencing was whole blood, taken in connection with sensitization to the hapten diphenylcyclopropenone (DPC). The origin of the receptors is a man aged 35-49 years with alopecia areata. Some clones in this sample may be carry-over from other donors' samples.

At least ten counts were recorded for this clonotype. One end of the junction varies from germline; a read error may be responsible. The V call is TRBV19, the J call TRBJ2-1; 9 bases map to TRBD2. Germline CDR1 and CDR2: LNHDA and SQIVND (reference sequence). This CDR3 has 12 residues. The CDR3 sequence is CASSLGGRAMIF. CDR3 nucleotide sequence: TGTGCCAGTAGCCTCGGCGGGAGGGCCATGATCTTC.

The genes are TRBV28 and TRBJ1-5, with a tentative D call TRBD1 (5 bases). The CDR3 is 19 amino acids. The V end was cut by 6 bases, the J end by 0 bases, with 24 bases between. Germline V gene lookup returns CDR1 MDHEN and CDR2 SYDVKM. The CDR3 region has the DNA TGTGCCAGCAGCCCCCCGCCCCTAGGGGCTCAGTATAGCAATCAGCCCCAGCATTTT. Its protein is CASSPPPLGAQYSNQPQHF.

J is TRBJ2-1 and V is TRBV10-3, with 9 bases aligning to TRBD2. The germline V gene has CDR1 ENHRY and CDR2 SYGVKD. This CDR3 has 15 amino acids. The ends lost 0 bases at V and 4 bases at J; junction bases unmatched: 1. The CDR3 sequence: CAISESSGSYNEQFF. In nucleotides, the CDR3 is TGTGCCATCAGTGAGTCTAGCGGGAGTTACAATGAGCAGTTCTTC.

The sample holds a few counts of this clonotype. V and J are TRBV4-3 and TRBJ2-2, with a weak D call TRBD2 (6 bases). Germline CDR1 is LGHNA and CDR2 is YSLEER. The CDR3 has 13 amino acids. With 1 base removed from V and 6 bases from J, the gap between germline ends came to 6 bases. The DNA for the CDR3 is TGCGCCAGCAGCCAAGCGGGGGCCGGGGAGCTGTTTTTT. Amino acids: CASSQAGAGELFF.

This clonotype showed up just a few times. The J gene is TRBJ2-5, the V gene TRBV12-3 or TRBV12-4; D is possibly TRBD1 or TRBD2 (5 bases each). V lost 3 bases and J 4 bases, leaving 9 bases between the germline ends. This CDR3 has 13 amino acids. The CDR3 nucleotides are TGTGCCAGCAGTTTTGTGAGGGGAGAGACCCAGTACTTC. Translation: CASSFVRGETQYF.

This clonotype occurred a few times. Written as DNA, the CDR3 is TGTGCCAGCAGCCCCCCAGAGGGGTATAATTCACCCCTCCACTTT. It translates to CASSPPEGYNSPLHF. The chain employs TRBV7-9 and TRBJ1-6; TRBD1 is a possible D gene (5 bases). There are 15 residues in the CDR3. From germline, CDR1 is SEHNR and CDR2 FQNEAQ (reference sequence). V gave up 5 bases and J gave up 4 bases, with 12 bases separating them.

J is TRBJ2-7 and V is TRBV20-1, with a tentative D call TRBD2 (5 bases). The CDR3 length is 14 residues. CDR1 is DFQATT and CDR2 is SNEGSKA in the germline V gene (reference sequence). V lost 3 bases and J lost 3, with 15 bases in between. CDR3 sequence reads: CSASPLGLNYEQYF. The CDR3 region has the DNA TGCAGTGCTAGCCCCCTAGGACTTAACTACGAGCAGTACTTC.

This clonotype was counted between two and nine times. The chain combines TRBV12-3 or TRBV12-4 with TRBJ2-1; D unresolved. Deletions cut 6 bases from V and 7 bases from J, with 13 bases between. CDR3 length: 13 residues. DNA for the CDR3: TGTGCCAGCAGGCCCTCGGGTTCAAATGAGCAGTTCTTC. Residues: CASRPSGSNEQFF.

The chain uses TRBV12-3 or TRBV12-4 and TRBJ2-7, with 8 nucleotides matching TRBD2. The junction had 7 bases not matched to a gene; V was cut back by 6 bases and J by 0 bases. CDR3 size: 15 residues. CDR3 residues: CASSRGGSGSYEQYF. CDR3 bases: TGTGCCAGCAGCCGGGGGGGTAGCGGCTCCTACGAGCAGTACTTC.

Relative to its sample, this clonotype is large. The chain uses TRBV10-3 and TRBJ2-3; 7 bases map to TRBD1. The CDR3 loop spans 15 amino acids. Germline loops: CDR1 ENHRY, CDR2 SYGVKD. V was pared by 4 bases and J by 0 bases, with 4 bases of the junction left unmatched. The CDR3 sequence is CAISAGTASTDTQYF. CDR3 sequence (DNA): TGTGCCATCAGTGCCGGGACAGCGAGCACAGATACGCAGTATTTT.

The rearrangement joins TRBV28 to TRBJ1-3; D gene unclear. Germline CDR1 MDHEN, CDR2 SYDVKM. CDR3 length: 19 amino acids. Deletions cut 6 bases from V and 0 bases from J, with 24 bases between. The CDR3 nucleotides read TGTGCCAGCAGGTTAAGTTCGCATCGGGGATTGGACTCTGGAAACACCATATATTTT. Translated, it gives CASRLSSHRGLDSGNTIYF.

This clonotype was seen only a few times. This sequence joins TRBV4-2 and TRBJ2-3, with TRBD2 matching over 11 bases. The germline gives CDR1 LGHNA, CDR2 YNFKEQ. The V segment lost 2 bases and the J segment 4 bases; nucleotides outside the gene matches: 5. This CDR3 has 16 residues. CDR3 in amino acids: CASSQLTSGISDTQYF. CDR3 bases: TGTGCCAGCAGCCAACTGACTAGCGGGATCTCAGATACGCAGTATTTT.

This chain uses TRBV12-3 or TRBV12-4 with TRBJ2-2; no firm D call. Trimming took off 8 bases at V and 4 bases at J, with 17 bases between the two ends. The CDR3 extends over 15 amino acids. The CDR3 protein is CASGSRGESTGELFF. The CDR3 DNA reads TGTGCCAGCGGGTCCCGAGGAGAATCCACCGGGGAGCTGTTTTTT.

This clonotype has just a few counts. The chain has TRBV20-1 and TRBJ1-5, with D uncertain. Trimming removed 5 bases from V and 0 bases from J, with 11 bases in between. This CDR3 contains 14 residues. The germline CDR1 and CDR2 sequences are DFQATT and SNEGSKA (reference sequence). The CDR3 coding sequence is TGCAGTGCTCAGCGGCTTATTAGCAATCAGCCCCAGCATTTT. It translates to CSAQRLISNQPQHF.

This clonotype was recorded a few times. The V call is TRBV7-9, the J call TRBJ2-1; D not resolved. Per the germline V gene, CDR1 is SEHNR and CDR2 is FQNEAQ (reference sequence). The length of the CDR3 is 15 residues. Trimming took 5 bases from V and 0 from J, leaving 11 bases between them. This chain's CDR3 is CASSPRAPSYNEQFF. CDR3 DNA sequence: TGTGCCAGCAGCCCCCGGGCCCCCTCCTACAATGAGCAGTTCTTC.

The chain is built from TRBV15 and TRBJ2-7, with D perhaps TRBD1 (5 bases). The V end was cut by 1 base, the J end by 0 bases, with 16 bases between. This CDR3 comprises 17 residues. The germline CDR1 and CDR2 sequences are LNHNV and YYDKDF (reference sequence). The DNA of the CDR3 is TGTGCCACCAGCAGAGTCCAGGGCAGTTTTAGCTCCTACGAGCAGTACTTC. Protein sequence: CATSRVQGSFSSYEQYF. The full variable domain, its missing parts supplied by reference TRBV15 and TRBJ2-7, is DAMVIQNPRYQVTQFGKPVTLSCSQTLNHNVMYWYQQKSSQAPKLLFHYYDKDFNNEADTPDNFQSRRPNTSFCFLDIRSPGLGDTAMYLCATSRVQGSFSSYEQYFGPGTRLTVT.

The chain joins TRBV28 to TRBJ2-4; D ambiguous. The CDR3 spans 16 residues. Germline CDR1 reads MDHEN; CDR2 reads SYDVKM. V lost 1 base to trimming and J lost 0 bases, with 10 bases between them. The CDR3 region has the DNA TGTGCCAGCAGTTTATCCGTTTTGCTAGCCAAAAACATTCAGTACTTC. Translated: CASSLSVLLAKNIQYF.

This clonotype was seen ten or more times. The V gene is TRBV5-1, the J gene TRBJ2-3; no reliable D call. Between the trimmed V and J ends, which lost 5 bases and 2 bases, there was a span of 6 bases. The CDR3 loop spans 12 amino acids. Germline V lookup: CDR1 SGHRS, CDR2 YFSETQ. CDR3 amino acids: CASSSTTDTQYF. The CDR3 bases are TGCGCCAGCAGTTCCACCACAGATACGCAGTATTTT.

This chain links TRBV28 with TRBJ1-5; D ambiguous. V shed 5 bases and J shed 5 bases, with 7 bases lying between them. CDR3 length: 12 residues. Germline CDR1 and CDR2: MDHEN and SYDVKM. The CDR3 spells CASSEPYQPQHF. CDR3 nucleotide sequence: TGTGCCAGCAGTGAACCGTATCAGCCCCAGCATTTT.

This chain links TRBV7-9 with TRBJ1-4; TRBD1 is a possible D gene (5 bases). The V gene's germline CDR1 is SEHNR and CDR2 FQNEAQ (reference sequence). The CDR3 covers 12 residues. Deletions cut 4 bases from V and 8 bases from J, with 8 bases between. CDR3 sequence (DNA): TGTGCCAGCAGCTCCGGGGGAGAAAAACTGTTTTTT. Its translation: CASSSGGEKLFF.

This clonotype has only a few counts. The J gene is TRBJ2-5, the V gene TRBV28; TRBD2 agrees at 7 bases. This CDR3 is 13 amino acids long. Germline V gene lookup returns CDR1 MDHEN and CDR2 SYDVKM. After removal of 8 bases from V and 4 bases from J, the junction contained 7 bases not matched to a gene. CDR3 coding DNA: TGTGCCAGCTCGCGGGAGTTATCAGAGACCCAGTACTTC. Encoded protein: CASSRELSETQYF.

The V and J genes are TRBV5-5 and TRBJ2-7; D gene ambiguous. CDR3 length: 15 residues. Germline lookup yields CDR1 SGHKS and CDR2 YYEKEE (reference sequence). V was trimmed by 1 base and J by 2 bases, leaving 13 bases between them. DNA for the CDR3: TGTGCCAGCAGCTTGCCCCCGGCCGCAGCCTACGAGCAGTACTTC. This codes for CASSLPPAAAYEQYF.

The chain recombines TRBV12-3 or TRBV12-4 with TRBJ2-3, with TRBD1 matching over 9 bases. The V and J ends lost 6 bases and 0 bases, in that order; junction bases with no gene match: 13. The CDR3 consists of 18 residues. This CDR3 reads CASSLDRGLTTSTDTQYF. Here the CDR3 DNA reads TGTGCCAGCAGCCTGGACAGGGGCCTAACTACTAGCACAGATACGCAGTATTTT.